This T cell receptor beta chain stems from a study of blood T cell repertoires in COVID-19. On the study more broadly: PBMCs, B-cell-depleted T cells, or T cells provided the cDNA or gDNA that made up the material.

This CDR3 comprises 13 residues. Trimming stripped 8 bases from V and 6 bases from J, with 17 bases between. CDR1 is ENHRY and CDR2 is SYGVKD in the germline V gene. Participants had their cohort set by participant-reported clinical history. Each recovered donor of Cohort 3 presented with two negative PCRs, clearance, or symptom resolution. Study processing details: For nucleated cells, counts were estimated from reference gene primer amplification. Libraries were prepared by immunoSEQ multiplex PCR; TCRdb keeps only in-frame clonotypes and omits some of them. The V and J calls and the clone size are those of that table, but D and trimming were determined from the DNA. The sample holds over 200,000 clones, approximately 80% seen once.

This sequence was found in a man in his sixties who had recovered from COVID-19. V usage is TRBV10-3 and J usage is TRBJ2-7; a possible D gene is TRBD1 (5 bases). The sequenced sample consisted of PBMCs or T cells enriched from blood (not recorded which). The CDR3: CAIGANMDPEQYF. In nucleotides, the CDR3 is TGTGCCATCGGGGCAAACATGGATCCCGAGCAGTACTTC.